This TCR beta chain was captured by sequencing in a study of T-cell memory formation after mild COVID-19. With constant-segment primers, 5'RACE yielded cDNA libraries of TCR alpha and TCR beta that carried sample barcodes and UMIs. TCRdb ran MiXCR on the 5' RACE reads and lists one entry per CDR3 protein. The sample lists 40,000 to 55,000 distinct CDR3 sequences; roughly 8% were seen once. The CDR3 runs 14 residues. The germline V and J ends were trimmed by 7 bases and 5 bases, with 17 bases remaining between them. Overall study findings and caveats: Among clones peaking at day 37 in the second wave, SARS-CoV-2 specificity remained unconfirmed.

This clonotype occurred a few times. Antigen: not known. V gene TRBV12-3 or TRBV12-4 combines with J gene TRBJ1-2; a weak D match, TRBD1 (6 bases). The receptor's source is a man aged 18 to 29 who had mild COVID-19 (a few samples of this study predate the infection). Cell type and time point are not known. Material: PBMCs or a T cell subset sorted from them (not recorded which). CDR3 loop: CASNSQGLSYGYTF. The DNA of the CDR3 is TGTGCCAGCAATTCACAGGGACTTTCTTATGGCTACACCTTC.